One and the same sample provided the 20 T cell receptor beta chains below, sequenced in a study of CD8 T cells in ankylosing spondylitis. TCRdb re-analysed the 5' RACE reads in MiXCR, keeping a single row per CDR3 protein. The data contain a few hundred thousand distinct CDR3 sequences, approximately 22% of them singletons. Sequences were obtained from blood, either unsorted or a sorted T cell fraction (not recorded which). These receptor sequences come from a male donor with ankylosing spondylitis or in good health (not recorded which).

The V gene is TRBV20-1, the J gene TRBJ2-7, with 10 bases that match TRBD2. CDR1 is DFQATT, CDR2 SNEGSKA, per germline (reference sequence). V lost 1 base and J lost 3; bases outside the gene matches: 6. This CDR3 is built from 15 residues. The CDR3 nucleotides read TGCAGTGCTAGAGGGCAGCGGGGGGGGTACTACGAGCAGTACTTC. Its protein product is CSARGQRGGYYEQYF.

This clonotype was recorded a few times. The chain carries TRBV27 and TRBJ2-1; D remains unclear. Trimming cost V 6 bases and J 4 bases, with 19 bases left between them. This CDR3 is built from 16 residues. Germline CDR1 and CDR2: MNHEY and SMNVEV (reference sequence). The CDR3 here is CASSLIVGSPYNEQFF. The CDR3, as DNA: TGTGCCAGCAGCTTAATCGTGGGATCCCCGTACAATGAGCAGTTCTTC.

The rearrangement links TRBV7-3 to TRBJ2-1; TRBD2 agrees at 7 bases. CDR3 length: 16 residues. Germline CDR1 SGHTA, CDR2 FQGTGA. J gave up 0 bases and V 5 bases, and 7 bases lay outside the gene matches. The DNA of the CDR3 is TGTGCCAGCAGCCCCCTGGGAGGGGCCTCCTACAATGAGCAGTTCTTC. As protein: CASSPLGGASYNEQFF.

This clonotype was seen a handful of times. The rearrangement links TRBV11-1 to TRBJ2-7; the match to TRBD1 covers 7 bases. The CDR3 covers 18 residues. Germline loops: CDR1 SGHAT, CDR2 FQDESV (reference sequence). Unmatched junction bases numbered 14, after V lost 0 bases and J lost 3 bases. CDR3 sequence: CASSLADTDRRHNYEQYF. CDR3 nucleotide sequence: TGTGCCAGCAGCTTAGCGGATACGGACAGGCGCCACAACTACGAGCAGTACTTC.

This clonotype was counted only a few times. CDR3 sequence (DNA): TGTGCCAGCAGCTTAGTCTGGATGATGGATTCCGACACAGATACGCAGTATTTT. It yields the protein CASSLVWMMDSDTDTQYF. The chain employs TRBV11-1 and TRBJ2-3, with D hard to call. V gave up 1 base and J gave up 2 bases, with 19 bases separating them. Looked up from germline, CDR1 is SGHAT and CDR2 is FQDESV (reference sequence). The CDR3 spans 18 residues.

This clonotype showed up just a few times. This sequence joins TRBV4-2 and TRBJ2-2, with a weak D call TRBD2 (7 bases). V dropped 3 bases and J dropped 5 bases, with 13 bases sitting between them. Germline loops: CDR1 LGHNA, CDR2 YNFKEQ. The CDR3 totals 15 residues. Written as DNA, the CDR3 is TGTGCCAGCAGCCAGGGGGGGGCCTGGACCGGGGAGCTGTTTTTT. Translating it yields CASSQGGAWTGELFF.

This clonotype appeared a few times. J is TRBJ2-7 and V is TRBV29-1, with D possibly being TRBD2 (6 bases). Trimming removed 6 bases at V and 3 bases at J, with 24 bases between. The CDR3 is 16 residues long. Germline lookup yields CDR1 SQVTM and CDR2 ANQGSEA. For the CDR3, the DNA is TGCAGCGTGAACCTCGGGGATGGAGGGGACGGCTACGAGCAGTACTTC. Its translation: CSVNLGDGGDGYEQYF.

This clonotype was picked up a small number of times. V is TRBV4-1 and J is TRBJ2-3; 10 bases match TRBD1. Trimming at V came to 4 bases and at J to 5 bases, leaving 12 bases not matched to a gene. Germline V lookup: CDR1 MGHRA, CDR2 YSYEKL. CDR3 length: 17 residues. CDR3 DNA sequence: TGCGCCAGCAGCCCCGTAGGACAGGGGGTATTTTTAGATACGCAGTATTTT. Residues: CASSPVGQGVFLDTQYF.

This clonotype was found many times. This chain uses TRBV20-1 with TRBJ2-7, with TRBD1 matching over 7 bases. The CDR3 covers 15 residues. Germline assignment: CDR1 DFQATT and CDR2 SNEGSKA (reference sequence). Trimming took 6 bases from V and 3 from J; bases not matched to a gene: 14. CDR3 sequence (DNA): TGCAGTGCCATCTCTCCGGGACAGATGAACTACGAGCAGTACTTC. It specifies CSAISPGQMNYEQYF.

The chain carries TRBV7-6 and TRBJ2-1; the D is unclear. Trimming shortened V by 5 bases and J by 5 bases, and 13 bases separated the two germline ends. CDR3 size: 14 residues. CDR1 and CDR2 (germline): SGHVS, FNYEAQ. CDR3 region: CASSPHDLDNEQFF. The DNA of the CDR3 is TGTGCCAGCAGCCCGCACGACTTGGACAATGAGCAGTTCTTC.

CDR3 in DNA: TGCGCCAGCAGCACATGGTCTCCAGGCAATGAGCAGTTCTTC. It is translated as CASSTWSPGNEQFF. The V gene is TRBV4-1, the J gene TRBJ2-1; D is undetermined. The germline gives CDR1 MGHRA, CDR2 YSYEKL. Trimming left V 5 bases short and J 6 bases short, with 14 bases between. The CDR3 runs to 14 residues.

This sequence joins TRBV5-1 and TRBJ2-3; 8 positions match TRBD1. Per the germline V gene, CDR1 is SGHRS and CDR2 is YFSETQ. The trim removed 3 bases at V and 9 bases at J, leaving 9 bases unmatched. CDR3 length equals 14 residues. CDR3 protein: CASSSRQGLDTQYF. In DNA, the CDR3 is TGCGCCAGCAGCTCTAGACAGGGGCTAGACACGCAGTATTTT.

The chain recombines TRBV7-9 with TRBJ1-3; a weak D match, TRBD1 (6 bases). Germline CDR1 reads SEHNR; CDR2 reads FQNEAQ (reference sequence). CDR3 length equals 14 residues. Trimming left V 7 bases short and J 1 base short, with 11 bases between. In DNA form, the CDR3 reads TGTGCCAGCACTTCAACAGGGTCTGGAAACACCATATATTTT. Encoded protein: CASTSTGSGNTIYF.

The chain recombines TRBV11-2 with TRBJ2-1; no definite D call. Germline V CDR1 and CDR2: SGHAT, FQNNGV. The CDR3 is 16 amino acids. V gave up 1 base and J gave up 8 bases, with 18 bases separating them. CDR3 nucleotide sequence: TGTGCCAGCAGCTTAGCATTAAGAGAAACTGAGGATGAGCAGTTCTTC. It is translated as CASSLALRETEDEQFF.

The chain couples TRBV7-9 to TRBJ2-5; D possibly corresponds to TRBD1 (6 bases). Germline assignment: CDR1 SEHNR and CDR2 FQNEAQ (reference sequence). The CDR3 has 13 amino acids. The V gene lost 6 bases and the J gene lost 5 bases, with 13 bases spanning the gap. The chain's CDR3 is CASRGAYGETQYF. Written as DNA, the CDR3 is TGTGCCAGCAGGGGGGCTTACGGGGAGACCCAGTACTTC.

This clonotype appeared a few times. The chain carries TRBV29-1 and TRBJ2-1; 8 bases are shared with TRBD1. The CDR3 is 17 amino acids. J lost 5 bases, V lost 1 base, and 13 bases had no gene match. The V gene's germline CDR1 is SQVTM and CDR2 ANQGSEA. This CDR3 reads CSVEGHAAGTGDNEQFF. The CDR3 region has the DNA TGCAGCGTTGAAGGTCACGCTGCCGGGACAGGCGACAATGAGCAGTTCTTC.

This clonotype was found a few times. The genes are TRBV20-1 and TRBJ1-6; the D is unclear. With 1 base removed from V and 9 bases from J, the gap between germline ends came to 7 bases. In germline, CDR1 is DFQATT, CDR2 SNEGSKA (reference sequence). This CDR3 is 12 amino acids long. CDR3 in DNA: TGCAGTGCTAGAGGGGGAGGTTCACCCCTCCACTTT. Protein sequence: CSARGGGSPLHF.

This clonotype was detected a few times. The chain is built from TRBV19 and TRBJ2-7; D perhaps matches TRBD1 (5 bases). The germline CDR1 and CDR2 sequences are LNHDA and SQIVND (reference sequence). V was clipped by 10 bases and J by 3 bases, with 10 bases between them. The CDR3 has 11 amino acids. Here the CDR3 reads CATRASYEQYF. Written as DNA, the CDR3 is TGTGCCACCAGGGCCAGCTACGAGCAGTACTTC.

V and J are TRBV27 and TRBJ2-3, with D unclear. V shed 2 bases and J shed 9 bases, with 12 bases lying between them. Germline CDR1 and CDR2: MNHEY and SMNVEV (reference sequence). This CDR3 comprises 13 residues. CDR3 sequence (DNA): TGTGCCAGCAGTTTAGTTCAGGCTGTGACGCAGTATTTT. Residues: CASSLVQAVTQYF.

CDR3 loop: CASSLGRIPDTQYF. DNA for the CDR3: TGTGCCAGCAGCTTAGGACGGATCCCAGATACGCAGTATTTT. The chain employs TRBV13 and TRBJ2-3; no firm D call. Germline V gene lookup returns CDR1 PRHDT and CDR2 FYEKMQ (reference sequence). Trimming shortened V by 0 bases and J by 4 bases, and 8 bases separated the two germline ends. The CDR3 has 14 residues.